One sample yielded the 22 T cell receptor beta chains listed below, sequenced in a study of vaccination and CD4 T cells after COVID-19. Cultured CD4+ T-cell DNA underwent Oncomine TCR Beta short-read sequencing. One entry per CDR3 protein, called by TCRdb with MiXCR from the PCR reads. The sample carries about 10,000 distinct CDR3 sequences, approximately 26% recorded once. The treatment: roughly nine-day PBMC culture with coronavirus spike peptide pools or control peptides (ViraFEST assay). No antigen is known for these receptors. Sequences were derived from CD4+ T cells from blood, cultured in vitro, sampled before SARS-CoV-2 vaccination. These receptors came from a human donor who received a COVID-19 vaccine.

The chain couples TRBV27 to TRBJ2-1; D call uncertain. The CDR3 is 14 residues long. Germline CDR1 and CDR2: MNHEY and SMNVEV (reference sequence). V was trimmed by 5 bases and J by 8 bases, leaving 16 bases between them. CDR3 nucleotides: TGTGCCAGCAGTCGGCCCAACCGTCGGGATGAGCAGTTCTTC. Translation gives CASSRPNRRDEQFF.

This CDR3 reads CASRETATNEKLFF. CDR3 in DNA: TGTGCCAGCCGAGAGACAGCAACTAATGAAAAACTGTTTTTT. The V and J genes are TRBV19 and TRBJ1-4, with D perhaps matching TRBD1 (5 bases). V was trimmed by 9 bases and J by 0 bases, leaving 11 bases between them. From germline, CDR1 is LNHDA and CDR2 SQIVND (reference sequence). The CDR3 sequence is 14 residues long.

The chain recombines TRBV5-4 with TRBJ2-5; either TRBD1 or TRBD2 may supply D (5 bases each). V was trimmed by 4 bases and J by 2 bases, leaving 12 bases between them. This CDR3 is 14 amino acids long. Germline-derived CDR1 and CDR2 are SGHNT and YYREEE (reference sequence). The CDR3: CASSLGTKQETQYF. CDR3 DNA sequence: TGTGCCAGCAGCCTCGGGACGAAACAAGAGACCCAGTACTTC.

The DNA for the CDR3 is TGTGCCTGGAGGGCAGGGGAGGTCACCGGGGAGCTGTTTTTT. This translates into CAWRAGEVTGELFF. This chain uses TRBV30 with TRBJ2-2; D assignment may be TRBD1 or TRBD2 (6 bases each). The CDR3 is 14 residues long. The germline V and J ends were trimmed by 3 bases and 4 bases, with 12 bases remaining between them. In germline, CDR1 is GTSNPN, CDR2 SVGIG (reference sequence).

This clonotype has only a few counts. This rearrangement joins TRBV5-4 to TRBJ1-2, with D unresolved. CDR3 length: 13 residues. V gave up 0 bases and J gave up 7 bases, with 10 bases separating them. The germline V gene has CDR1 SGHNT and CDR2 YYREEE (reference sequence). This CDR3 is CASSLAGPGGYTF. The CDR3 DNA sequence: TGTGCCAGCAGCTTGGCTGGTCCGGGTGGCTACACCTTC.

The chain combines TRBV5-1 with TRBJ2-6, with TRBD1 identical over 10 bases. From germline, CDR1 is SGHRS and CDR2 YFSETQ. V was pared by 3 bases and J by 4 bases, with 7 bases of the junction left unmatched. This CDR3 comprises 17 residues. The CDR3 nucleotides are TGCGCCAGCAGCTCGGCGGGACAGGGGTCCGGGGCCAACGTCCTGACTTTC. Its protein product is CASSSAGQGSGANVLTF.

The chain is built from TRBV11-3 and TRBJ1-2; 7 positions agree with TRBD1. Germline CDR1 SGHNT, CDR2 YENEEA. V dropped 0 bases and J dropped 6; count of bases not matched to a gene: 1. The CDR3 consists of 13 residues. CDR3 in amino acids: CASSLEGGDGYTF. CDR3 bases: TGTGCCAGCAGCTTAGAAGGGGGCGATGGCTACACCTTC. Using reference TRBV11-3 and TRBJ1-2 for the parts outside the CDR3, the full variable domain is EAGVVQSPRYKIIEKKQPVAFWCNPISGHNTLYWYLQNLGQGPELLIRYENEEAVDDSQLPKDRFSAERLKGVDSTLKIQPAELGDSAVYLCASSLEGGDGYTFGSGTRLTVV.

The chain links TRBV5-1 to TRBJ2-5, with 10 bases matching TRBD1. V shed 3 bases and J 1 base; nucleotides not matched to a gene: 3. Per germline, CDR1 SGHRS and CDR2 YFSETQ. The CDR3 spans 15 residues. This CDR3 reads CASSSDRGGQETQYF. The CDR3 bases are TGCGCCAGCAGCTCGGACAGGGGGGGCCAAGAGACCCAGTACTTC. Full variable domain (missing parts from reference TRBV5-1 and TRBJ2-5): KAGVTQTPRYLIKTRGQQVTLSCSPISGHRSVSWYQQTPGQGLQFLFEYFSETQRNKGNFPGRFSGRQFSNSRSEMNVSTLELGDSALYLCASSSDRGGQETQYFGPGTRLLVL.

This clonotype has just a few counts. V is TRBV20-1 and J is TRBJ2-7; D possibly corresponds to TRBD2 (6 bases). The germline CDR1 and CDR2 sequences are DFQATT and SNEGSKA (reference sequence). The CDR3 contains 14 residues. The V end lost 0 bases, the J end lost 6 bases, and 15 bases lay between the germline ends. CDR3 coding DNA: TGCAGTGCTAGAGATCGGCGGGGTGTTCGCGAGCAGTACTTC. Its protein is CSARDRRGVREQYF.

The chain has TRBV5-4 and TRBJ2-5; the D gene could be TRBD1 or TRBD2 (5 bases each). V lost 2 bases to trimming and J lost 1 base, with 12 bases between them. Germline loops: CDR1 SGHNT, CDR2 YYREEE (reference sequence). This CDR3 is 15 amino acids long. The CDR3 reads CASSLTAGTQETQYF. CDR3 DNA sequence: TGTGCCAGCAGCTTAACTGCCGGGACCCAAGAGACCCAGTACTTC.

The rearrangement uses TRBV30 and TRBJ2-7, with 9 bases fitting TRBD2. The CDR3 contains 15 residues. Germline CDR1 GTSNPN, CDR2 SVGIG (reference sequence). J gave up 6 bases and V 2 bases, and 11 bases lay outside the gene matches. The CDR3 protein is CAWSLGIAGASEQYF. The CDR3, as DNA: TGTGCCTGGAGTCTGGGGATAGCGGGAGCTTCCGAGCAGTACTTC.

Notes on this clonotype: The junction does not match germline at one end; this may be a read error. The genes are TRBV5-6 and TRBJ1-2; 7 nucleotides align to TRBD1. The CDR3 runs to 16 residues. CDR1 SGHDT and CDR2 YYEEEE come from the germline V gene. CDR3 DNA sequence: TGTGCCAGCGGCTTGGCCGTTAGGCGGGACAGCTATGGCTACACCTTC. This encodes CASGLAVRRDSYGYTF.

This clonotype is judged medium-sized. This chain uses TRBV6-5 with TRBJ1-6; D remains unclear. The germline CDR1 and CDR2 sequences are MNHEY and SVGAGI. The CDR3 has 17 residues. Deletions cut 0 bases from V and 5 bases from J, with 14 bases between. CDR3 loop: CASSYSLIQGHNSPLHF. The CDR3 DNA follows: TGTGCCAGCAGTTACTCCCTGATACAAGGTCATAATTCACCCCTCCACTTT.

This clonotype was recorded a few times. The chain employs TRBV5-4 and TRBJ1-1; 9 nucleotides line up with TRBD1. The CDR3 runs 14 residues. The V gene's germline CDR1 is SGHNT and CDR2 YYREEE (reference sequence). V was clipped by 4 bases and J by 4 bases; unmatched bases: 5. The CDR3 bases are TGTGCCAGCAGCCGGGACAGGGAGGGCACTGAAGCTTTCTTT. Amino acids: CASSRDREGTEAFF.

This sequence joins TRBV6-1 and TRBJ2-5; no clear D. Trimming took 6 bases from V and 2 from J, leaving 13 bases between them. The CDR3 is 14 residues long. The germline gives CDR1 MNHNS, CDR2 SASEGT. CDR3 DNA: TGTGCCAGCAGCCATTTATTTTTACAAGAGACCCAGTACTTC. It translates to CASSHLFLQETQYF.

The sample holds a few counts of this clonotype. This chain joins TRBV19 and TRBJ1-5, with D possibly matching TRBD1 (6 bases). In germline, CDR1 is LNHDA, CDR2 SQIVND (reference sequence). V lost 5 bases and J lost 3, with 17 bases in between. CDR3 size: 16 residues. The CDR3 sequence: CASSFSGAKHNQPQHF. CDR3 DNA sequence: TGTGCCAGTAGTTTCTCAGGGGCTAAACACAATCAGCCCCAGCATTTT. The full variable domain, rest sourced from reference TRBV19 and TRBJ1-5, is DGGITQSPKYLFRKEGQNVTLSCEQNLNHDAMYWYRQDPGQGLRLIYYSQIVNDFQKGDIAEGYSVSREKKESFPLTVTSAQKNPTAFYLCASSFSGAKHNQPQHFGDGTRLSIL.

The chain is built from TRBV16 and TRBJ2-7; D remains unclear. The CDR3 covers 14 residues. Germline V gene lookup returns CDR1 KGHSY and CDR2 FQNENV. Trimming stripped 1 base from V and 0 bases from J, with 7 bases between. This CDR3 is CASSQWVGSYEQYF. The CDR3 DNA reads as TGTGCCAGCAGCCAATGGGTGGGCTCCTACGAGCAGTACTTC.

This clonotype was counted between two and nine times. This sequence joins TRBV2 and TRBJ1-2, with 8 bases that match TRBD1. The CDR3 has 12 residues. Per the germline V gene, CDR1 is SNHLY and CDR2 is FYNNEI. Germline trimming cut 7 bases from V and 6 bases from J; bases unmatched to any gene: 4. CDR3 amino acids: CASNQDRDGYTF. For the CDR3, the DNA is TGTGCCAGCAACCAGGACAGGGATGGCTACACCTTC.

The rearrangement joins TRBV20-1 to TRBJ2-1; either TRBD1 or TRBD2 may supply D (6 bases each). V was cut by 1 base and J by 8 bases, with 18 bases left in between. Germline V gene data show CDR1 as DFQATT and CDR2 as SNEGSKA (reference sequence). The CDR3 is 15 residues long. CDR3 in amino acids: CSARGGRGAEDEQFF. The CDR3 coding sequence is TGCAGTGCTAGAGGGGGGCGCGGGGCGGAGGATGAGCAGTTCTTC.

V and J are TRBV6-2 or TRBV6-3 and TRBJ2-7; 10 bases are shared with TRBD2. CDR3 length equals 14 residues. CDR1 is MNHEY and CDR2 is SVGEGT in the germline V gene. Unmatched junction bases numbered 5, after V lost 9 bases and J lost 0 bases. In DNA form, the CDR3 reads TGTGCCAGTGTGGAGCGGGGGGGCTCCTACGAGCAGTACTTC. Its translation is CASVERGGSYEQYF.

This clonotype has a handful of counts. The V gene is TRBV6-1, the J gene TRBJ1-2; D is undetermined. CDR1 is MNHNS and CDR2 is SASEGT in the germline V gene. Trimming removed 2 bases at V and 5 bases at J, with 9 bases between. The CDR3 has 13 amino acids. CDR3 nucleotides: TGTGCCAGCAGTGAAAGTCAAGAGTATGGCTACACCTTC. This gives the protein CASSESQEYGYTF.

In this sample, this clonotype turned up a few times. This chain uses TRBV5-6 with TRBJ2-5; 12 nucleotides align to TRBD2. V trimming: 3 bases; J trimming: 2 bases; junction bases outside the gene matches: 5. From germline, CDR1 is SGHDT and CDR2 YYEEEE. The length of the CDR3 is 16 residues. The CDR3 loop reads CASSYPTSGGQETQYF. The CDR3 DNA reads TGTGCCAGCAGCTACCCGACTAGCGGGGGTCAAGAGACCCAGTACTTC. Supplemented by reference TRBV5-6 and TRBJ2-5, the full variable domain reads DAGVTQSPTHLIKTRGQQVTLRCSPKSGHDTVSWYQQALGQGPQFIFQYYEEEERQRGNFPDRFSGHQFPNYSSELNVNALLLGDSALYLCASSYPTSGGQETQYFGPGTRLLVL.